A selection of T cell receptor beta chains follows, all from one sample in a study of T cells of healthy individuals. TCRdb itself ran the 5' RACE reads through MiXCR, one entry per CDR3 protein. The sample gives 60,000 to 80,000 distinct CDR3 sequences, roughly 17% of which show up once; approximately 4.6% is in the top ten. The receptors stem from a human donor in good health. Each CDR3 is given with its conserved first and last residue. The order of the fields is V gene, clone size, J gene, D gene, CDR3 length, CDR3 protein, CDR3 DNA. D genes are given only for firm matches. Size is stated for part of the rows, as once, few or many counts, or as a class when the clone is expanded.

TRBV10-3	many	TRBJ2-7	.	17	CAAGGDSSFDFTYEQYF	TGTGCCGCCGGCGGGGACTCCTCTTTTGACTTTACCTACGAGCAGTACTTC
TRBV10-3	many	TRBJ1-5	.	13	CAISSSDEQPQHF	TGTGCCATCAGTTCCTCTGACGAACAGCCCCAGCATTTT
TRBV4-2	few	TRBJ2-3	TRBD2	17	CASSQGKSGGGTDTQYF	TGTGCCAGCAGCCAAGGGAAGAGCGGGGGGGGCACAGATACGCAGTATTTT
TRBV12-3/TRBV12-4	.	TRBJ1-5	.	15	CASSPGTISNQPQHF	TGTGCCAGCAGCCCCGGGACAATAAGCAATCAGCCCCAGCATTTT
TRBV28	.	TRBJ2-7	.	16	CASSSPPAGKGYEQYF	TGTGCCAGCAGTTCACCCCCGGCAGGGAAGGGGTACGAGCAGTACTTC
TRBV19	.	TRBJ1-2	.	12	CASKNRYYGYTF	TGTGCCAGTAAGAACAGATACTATGGCTACACCTTC
TRBV6-2/TRBV6-3	few	TRBJ1-1	.	11	CASSYSRRAFF	TGTGCCAGCAGTTACTCGAGGCGGGCTTTCTTT
TRBV3-1	few	TRBJ2-7	.	14	CASSQGTVLYEQYF	TGTGCCAGCAGCCAAGGAACAGTCCTCTACGAGCAGTACTTC
TRBV5-1	many	TRBJ2-5	TRBD2	15	CASSPETSGRETQYF	TGCGCCAGCAGTCCCGAGACTAGCGGGAGGGAGACCCAGTACTTC
TRBV15	medium-sized	TRBJ1-1	TRBD1	14	CATCSGGMNTEAFF	TGTGCCACCTGCTCAGGGGGAATGAACACTGAAGCTTTCTTT
TRBV7-6	.	TRBJ2-7	.	13	CASSPGTVGEQYF	TGTGCCAGCAGCCCGGGGACGGTGGGCGAGCAGTACTTC
TRBV6-5	.	TRBJ1-1	.	12	CASSYSGTGAFF	TGTGCCAGCAGTTACTCTGGGACGGGAGCTTTCTTT
TRBV4-1	many	TRBJ2-1	TRBD1	12	CASTRGPGEQFF	TGCGCCAGCACGAGGGGGCCGGGTGAGCAGTTCTTC
TRBV11-3	many	TRBJ2-1	TRBD2	18	CASSSRWGAGGSYNEQFF	TGTGCCAGCAGCTCCCGTTGGGGGGCGGGAGGTTCCTACAATGAGCAGTTCTTC
TRBV25-1	.	TRBJ2-6	TRBD1	17	CASSQQGARAGANVLTF	TGTGCCAGCAGTCAACAGGGGGCCCGGGCTGGGGCCAACGTCCTGACTTTC
TRBV7-9	many	TRBJ2-5	.	13	CASSPTSLETQYF	TGTGCCAGCAGCCCTACTAGCTTGGAGACCCAGTACTTC
TRBV20-1	few	TRBJ2-1	.	11	CSQVQSNEQFF	TGCAGTCAAGTCCAGTCCAATGAGCAGTTCTTC
TRBV19	.	TRBJ2-3	TRBD2	15	CASSLTSGGADTQYF	TGTGCCAGTAGTCTGACTAGCGGGGGGGCAGATACGCAGTATTTT
TRBV5-1	many	TRBJ2-4	.	15	CASSLAGTAKNIQYF	TGCGCCAGCAGCTTGGCCGGGACGGCAAAAAACATTCAGTACTTC
TRBV29-1	many	TRBJ1-1	TRBD1	14	CSVPRGQGDTEAFF	TGCAGCGTTCCCAGGGGGCAGGGAGACACTGAAGCTTTCTTT
TRBV9	many	TRBJ2-1	.	14	CASSVNTGYNEQFF	TGTGCCAGCAGCGTTAATACCGGGTACAATGAGCAGTTCTTC
TRBV6-2/TRBV6-3	.	TRBJ1-5	.	15	CASSYRGFSNQPQHF	TGTGCCAGCAGTTACCGGGGATTCAGCAATCAGCCCCAGCATTTT
TRBV7-9	few	TRBJ2-3	TRBD2	16	CASSKHSGGASDTQYF	TGTGCCAGCAGCAAACATAGCGGGGGGGCCTCAGATACGCAGTATTTT
TRBV4-1	.	TRBJ2-5	.	17	CASSQELSGYGQETQYF	TGCGCCAGCAGCCAAGAGCTGTCGGGGTATGGCCAAGAGACCCAGTACTTC
TRBV7-9	.	TRBJ1-5	TRBD1	15	CASSPGQSSNQPQHF	TGTGCCAGCAGCCCGGGACAGTCAAGCAATCAGCCCCAGCATTTT
TRBV5-1	many	TRBJ2-7	.	13	CASSLALSYEQYF	TGCGCCAGCAGCTTGGCCTTAAGTTACGAGCAGTACTTC
TRBV27	few	TRBJ2-7	TRBD2	14	CASSTGRASYEQYF	TGTGCCAGCAGTACCGGGAGGGCCAGCTACGAGCAGTACTTC
TRBV29-1	few	TRBJ2-7	TRBD2	14	CSVALAGGPYEQYF	TGCAGCGTTGCACTAGCGGGAGGCCCCTACGAGCAGTACTTC
TRBV25-1	few	TRBJ2-4	TRBD1	17	CASSEGTVAGAKNIQYF	TGTGCCAGCAGTGAAGGGACAGTTGCGGGAGCCAAAAACATTCAGTACTTC
TRBV7-9	few	TRBJ2-2	.	12	CASSLHTGELFF	TGTGCCAGCAGCTTACACACCGGGGAGCTGTTTTTT
TRBV5-4	few	TRBJ2-1	TRBD2	16	CASSAPGLAYNNEQFF	TGTGCCAGCAGCGCCCCGGGACTAGCGTACAACAATGAGCAGTTCTTC
TRBV27	many	TRBJ2-7	TRBD2	17	CASSRSSGGLSSYEQYF	TGTGCCAGCAGTAGATCAAGCGGGGGCCTCAGCTCCTACGAGCAGTACTTC
TRBV28	few	TRBJ2-3	TRBD1	16	CASSSGGRGRTDTQYF	TGTGCCAGCAGCTCAGGGGGCCGGGGAAGGACAGATACGCAGTATTTT
TRBV27	many	TRBJ2-5	.	13	CASSFLRDSTQYF	TGTGCCAGCAGTTTCTTGCGGGATTCGACCCAGTACTTC
TRBV6-2/TRBV6-3	.	TRBJ1-1	TRBD1	13	CASTDRDRGQAFF	TGTGCCAGCACCGACCGGGACAGGGGGCAGGCTTTCTTT
TRBV29-1	.	TRBJ1-1	.	14	CSVDSGSLNTEAFF	TGCAGCGTTGATTCGGGTTCCTTGAACACTGAAGCTTTCTTT
TRBV27	.	TRBJ2-3	.	17	CASSWMAPGLSTDTQYF	TGTGCCAGCAGTTGGATGGCCCCGGGGCTTAGCACAGATACGCAGTATTTT
TRBV20-1	.	TRBJ2-5	.	14	CSARDPSALETQYF	TGCAGTGCTAGAGATCCTTCGGCCCTAGAGACCCAGTACTTC
TRBV20-1	many	TRBJ1-2	.	14	CSARDAVGLGGYTF	TGCAGTGCTAGAGATGCAGTTGGCCTCGGGGGCTACACCTTC
TRBV5-1	many	TRBJ1-6	.	13	CASSWTENSPLHF	TGCGCCAGCAGCTGGACAGAGAATTCACCCCTCCACTTT
TRBV20-1	many	TRBJ1-5	.	15	CSAREPGSKNQPQHF	TGCAGTGCTAGAGAACCAGGGTCCAAGAATCAGCCCCAGCATTTT
TRBV6-6	.	TRBJ2-7	.	13	CASSYGGSYEQYF	TGTGCCAGCAGTTACGGAGGCAGCTACGAGCAGTACTTC
TRBV7-6	few	TRBJ2-7	.	12	CASSSTGGVHYF	TGTGCCAGCAGCTCAACCGGAGGGGTGCACTACTTC
TRBV28	many	TRBJ2-5	TRBD2	15	CASSLIRGVQETQYF	TGTGCCAGCAGTTTAATCCGGGGGGTACAAGAGACCCAGTACTTC
TRBV9	many	TRBJ2-1	.	13	CASSVGKNNEQFF	TGTGCCAGCAGCGTAGGCAAGAACAATGAGCAGTTCTTC
TRBV3-1	.	TRBJ2-7	.	13	CASSPVTGYEQYF	TGTGCCAGCAGCCCCGTGACGGGTTACGAACAGTACTTC
TRBV7-3	many	TRBJ2-1	.	19	CASAAGSTAAGRTYNEQFF	TGTGCCAGCGCAGCCGGGAGTACAGCGGCGGGACGAACCTACAATGAGCAGTTCTTC
TRBV6-1	many	TRBJ2-1	.	12	CASSEGWNEQFF	TGTGCCAGCAGTGAAGGTTGGAATGAGCAGTTCTTC
TRBV29-1	many	TRBJ2-7	.	12	CSVEAQSHEQYF	TGCAGCGTTGAAGCCCAATCCCACGAGCAGTACTTC
TRBV25-1	few	TRBJ1-2	.	11	CASSFGMSYTF	TGTGCCAGCAGTTTTGGGATGAGCTACACCTTC
TRBV9	few	TRBJ2-2	.	16	CASSPLYLRSTGELFF	TGTGCCAGCAGCCCGCTCTACTTGCGGTCCACCGGGGAGCTGTTTTTT
TRBV4-1	.	TRBJ2-1	.	13	CASSQDGVPLPFF	TGCGCCAGCAGCCAAGATGGAGTGCCTTTGCCGTTCTTC
TRBV10-3	.	TRBJ2-5	TRBD2	15	CAISPLAGNQETQYF	TGTGCCATCAGCCCACTAGCGGGGAACCAAGAGACCCAGTACTTC
TRBV29-1	many	TRBJ2-1	.	13	CSVGLRLTNEQFF	TGCAGCGTTGGGTTACGTCTAACGAATGAGCAGTTCTTC
TRBV20-1	.	TRBJ1-1	.	13	CSARPRGNTEAFF	TGCAGTGCTAGACCGAGGGGGAACACTGAAGCTTTCTTT
TRBV7-2	.	TRBJ2-2	TRBD2	16	CASSTSGTSGPGELFF	TGTGCCAGCAGCACATCCGGGACTAGCGGCCCCGGGGAGCTGTTTTTT
TRBV12-5	few	TRBJ2-2	TRBD1	16	CASGFPGQGDDGELFF	TGTGCTAGTGGTTTCCCGGGACAGGGGGACGACGGGGAGCTGTTTTTT
TRBV6-2/TRBV6-3	.	TRBJ2-1	.	12	CASSYGVEEQFF	TGTGCCAGCAGTTACGGGGTGGAAGAGCAGTTCTTC
TRBV3-1	once	TRBJ1-2	TRBD1	13	CASSRGTGYGYTF	TGTGCCAGCAGCCGGGGGACAGGCTATGGCTACACCTTC